There are a few counts of the clone carrying this T cell receptor beta chain. This sample is drawn from a study of post-analysis software for immune sequencing data. Unique molecular identifiers were carried by the TCR beta cDNA libraries. Some 500,000 cDNA molecules were recovered from an input of roughly 0.95 to 11 million T cells. TCRdb processed the PCR reads anew with MiXCR; each CDR3 protein has one entry. Counted here are 150,000 to 200,000 distinct CDR3 sequences, roughly 40% occurring once; the ten biggest clones make up approximately 30%. The sequence came from a girl between 5 and 17 years old with multiple sclerosis. The sequences come from blood, collected after autologous hematopoietic stem cell transplantation.

The CDR3 is CASSMATDQPQHF. Here the CDR3 DNA reads TGTGCCAGTAGTATGGCCACAGATCAGCCCCAGCATTTT. V is TRBV19 and J is TRBJ1-5; D call uncertain. The V gene lost 3 bases and the J gene lost 5 bases, with 8 bases spanning the gap. The CDR3 has 13 residues. Germline V gene data show CDR1 as LNHDA and CDR2 as SQIVND (reference sequence). Full variable domain (missing parts from reference TRBV19 and TRBJ1-5): DGGITQSPKYLFRKEGQNVTLSCEQNLNHDAMYWYRQDPGQGLRLIYYSQIVNDFQKGDIAEGYSVSREKKESFPLTVTSAQKNPTAFYLCASSMATDQPQHFGDGTRLSIL.